Described below is a single TCR beta chain sequence and its context. The data derive from a study of blood T cell repertoires in COVID-19. Whole-study context: Specimens from acute and convalescent COVID-19 originated in the United States, Italy and Spain. In each case, the material was cDNA or gDNA derived from T cells, B-cell-depleted T cells, or PBMCs.

CDR1 is SGHAT and CDR2 is FQNNGV in the germline V gene. The CDR3 is 14 amino acids. The trim removed 5 bases at V and 1 base at J, leaving 4 bases unmatched. TCRdb keeps only in-frame clones here, not all; method: immunoSEQ multiplex PCR. The sample has around 31,000 clones, 85% to 90% seen once. The origin of this receptor is a man between 60 and 75 years old with acute or convalescent COVID-19. Sequencing input: peripheral blood. V usage is TRBV11-2 and J usage is TRBJ1-1; 7 bases are a match to TRBD1. CDR3 sequence reads: CASSRQGGNTEAFF. CDR3 in DNA: TGTGCCAGCAGCCGACAGGGTGGGAACACTGAAGCTTTCTTT.